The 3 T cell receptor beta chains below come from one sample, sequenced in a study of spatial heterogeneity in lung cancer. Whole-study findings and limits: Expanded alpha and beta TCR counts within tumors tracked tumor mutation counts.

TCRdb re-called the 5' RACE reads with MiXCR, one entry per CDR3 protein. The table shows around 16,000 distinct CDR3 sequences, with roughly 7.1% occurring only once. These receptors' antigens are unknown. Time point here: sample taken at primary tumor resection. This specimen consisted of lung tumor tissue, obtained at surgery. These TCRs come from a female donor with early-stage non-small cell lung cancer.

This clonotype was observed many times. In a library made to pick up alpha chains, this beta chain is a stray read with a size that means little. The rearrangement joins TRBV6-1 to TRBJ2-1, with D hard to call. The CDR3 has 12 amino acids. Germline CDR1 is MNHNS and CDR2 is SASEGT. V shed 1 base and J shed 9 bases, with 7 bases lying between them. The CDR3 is CASSEVRSEQFF. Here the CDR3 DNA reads TGTGCCAGCAGTGAAGTGAGGAGTGAGCAGTTCTTC.

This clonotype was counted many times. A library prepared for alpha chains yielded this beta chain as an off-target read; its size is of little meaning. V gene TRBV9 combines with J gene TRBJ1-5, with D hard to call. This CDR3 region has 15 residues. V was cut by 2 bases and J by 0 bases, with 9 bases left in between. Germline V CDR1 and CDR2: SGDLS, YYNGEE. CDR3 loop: CASSVDPNSNQPQHF. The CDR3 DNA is TGTGCCAGCAGCGTTGACCCAAATAGCAATCAGCCCCAGCATTTT.

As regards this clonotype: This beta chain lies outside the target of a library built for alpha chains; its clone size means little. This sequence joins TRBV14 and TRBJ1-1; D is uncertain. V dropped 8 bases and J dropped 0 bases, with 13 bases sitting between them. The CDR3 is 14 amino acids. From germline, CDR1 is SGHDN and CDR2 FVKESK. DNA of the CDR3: TGTGCCAGCTCCGGTGCGGCCCTGAACACTGAAGCTTTCTTT. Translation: CASSGAALNTEAFF.